One and the same sample provided the 22 T cell receptor beta chains below, sequenced in a study of blood T cell repertoires in COVID-19. Clones were sequenced by immunoSEQ multiplex PCR, and TCRdb holds only the in-frame ones, with some missing. The sample shows about 230,000 clones, around 78% of them seen only once. The source material was peripheral blood. The source of these receptors is a woman aged 70-85 years with active or convalescent COVID-19.

This chain links TRBV9 with TRBJ2-2; D gene unclear. Trimming took 0 bases from V and 8 from J, leaving 5 bases between them. The CDR3 totals 12 residues. Germline lookup yields CDR1 SGDLS and CDR2 YYNGEE. The CDR3 sequence is CASSVVSGELFF. The CDR3 region has the DNA TGTGCCAGCAGCGTAGTATCTGGGGAGCTGTTTTTT.

This chain joins TRBV19 and TRBJ2-2; 9 bases fit TRBD1. This CDR3 has 15 amino acids. Per the germline V gene, CDR1 is LNHDA and CDR2 is SQIVND (reference sequence). V was pared by 4 bases and J by 6 bases, with 6 bases of the junction left unmatched. Here the CDR3 reads CASSKDRGISGELFF. CDR3 in DNA: TGTGCCAGTAGTAAGGACAGGGGAATATCCGGGGAGCTGTTTTTT.

The chain couples TRBV5-4 to TRBJ2-3; possibly TRBD2 for D (6 bases). The V gene's germline CDR1 is SGHNT and CDR2 YYREEE (reference sequence). The CDR3 covers 15 residues. The V end was cut by 1 base, the J end by 2 bases, with 11 bases between. As DNA, the CDR3 is TGTGCCAGCAGCTTGTTGGCGGGATCCACAGATACGCAGTATTTT. Its translation: CASSLLAGSTDTQYF. The whole variable domain, filled in from reference TRBV5-4 and TRBJ2-3, reads ETGVTQSPTHLIKTRGQQVTLRCSSQSGHNTVSWYQQALGQGPQFIFQYYREEENGRGNFPPRFSGLQFPNYSSELNVNALELDDSALYLCASSLLAGSTDTQYFGPGTRLTVL.

The chain carries TRBV5-4 and TRBJ1-2; 10 bases match TRBD1. CDR3 length equals 16 residues. The V gene end was trimmed by 4 bases and the J gene end by 5 bases; junction bases not matched to a gene: 11. Per the germline V gene, CDR1 is SGHNT and CDR2 is YYREEE (reference sequence). For the CDR3, the DNA is TGTGCCAGCAGCCAGATGGGGACAGGGGACGGTTATGGCTACACCTTC. It codes for CASSQMGTGDGYGYTF. The entire variable domain, with the rest obtained from reference TRBV5-4 and TRBJ1-2, is as follows: ETGVTQSPTHLIKTRGQQVTLRCSSQSGHNTVSWYQQALGQGPQFIFQYYREEENGRGNFPPRFSGLQFPNYSSELNVNALELDDSALYLCASSQMGTGDGYGYTFGSGTRLTVV.

This chain uses TRBV19 with TRBJ2-5; TRBD2 aligns across 13 bases. Germline V gene data show CDR1 as LNHDA and CDR2 as SQIVND (reference sequence). This CDR3 contains 16 residues. V lost 5 bases, J lost 5 bases, and 8 bases stayed unmatched. The CDR3 is CASSLTSGRIQETQYF. CDR3 coding DNA: TGTGCCAGTAGTCTGACTAGCGGGAGGATTCAGGAGACCCAGTACTTC.

This clone is a singleton in its sample. V usage is TRBV7-3 and J usage is TRBJ1-1; D is ambiguous. V lost 5 bases to trimming and J lost 8 bases, with 12 bases between them. The CDR3 spans 12 residues. Germline CDR1 SGHTA, CDR2 FQGTGA. In DNA, the CDR3 is TGTGCCAGCAGCCCAACTCCGGGGGAAGCTTTCTTT. It encodes CASSPTPGEAFF.

This clone was picked up one time. The V and J genes are TRBV7-2 and TRBJ2-7; 8 nucleotides align to TRBD2. This CDR3 comprises 18 residues. Germline V CDR1 and CDR2: SGHTA, FQGNSA. Germline trimming cut 0 bases from V and 0 bases from J; bases unmatched to any gene: 10. CDR3 DNA: TGTGCCAGCAGCTTAGCGTTCCACAGCGGGGGAATCTCCTACGAGCAGTACTTC. It is translated as CASSLAFHSGGISYEQYF.

To note about this clone: This specimen includes other DNA sequences encoding the same CDR3. The V and J genes are TRBV6-1 and TRBJ1-2; 12 nucleotides agree with TRBD1. Germline V gives CDR1 MNHNS, CDR2 SASEGT. The CDR3 is 14 amino acids. The J segment lost 7 bases and the V segment lost 3 bases, leaving 3 bases of the junction unmatched. CDR3 coding DNA: TGTGCCAGCAGTGAGGGACAGGGGGCGAGTGGCTACACCTTC. Translated: CASSEGQGASGYTF.

The chain employs TRBV18 and TRBJ2-1, with D hard to call. Deletions cut 0 bases from V and 7 bases from J, with 13 bases between. The V gene's germline CDR1 is KGHSH and CDR2 LQKENI. CDR3 size: 15 residues. CDR3 region: CASSPPRNTVNEQFF. CDR3 bases: TGTGCCAGCTCACCACCCAGGAACACGGTGAATGAGCAGTTCTTC.

The chain uses TRBV27 and TRBJ1-2; D ambiguous. This CDR3 is built from 13 residues. CDR1 and CDR2 from the germline V gene are MNHEY and SMNVEV (reference sequence). V lost 6 bases to trimming and J lost 4 bases, with 12 bases between them. CDR3 nucleotide sequence: TGTGCCAGCAGCCACGGCAGGATCTATGGCTACACCTTC. As protein: CASSHGRIYGYTF.

The chain couples TRBV5-1 to TRBJ2-5; D gene uncertain. This CDR3 has 14 amino acids. The ends were cut back, 4 bases at V and 3 bases at J, with 13 bases in the middle. From germline, CDR1 is SGHRS and CDR2 YFSETQ. CDR3 residues: CASSDPGSEETQYF. As DNA, the CDR3 is TGCGCCAGCAGCGACCCGGGTTCCGAAGAGACCCAGTACTTC. The whole variable domain, filled in from reference TRBV5-1 and TRBJ2-5, reads KAGVTQTPRYLIKTRGQQVTLSCSPISGHRSVSWYQQTPGQGLQFLFEYFSETQRNKGNFPGRFSGRQFSNSRSEMNVSTLELGDSALYLCASSDPGSEETQYFGPGTRLLVL.

The V gene is TRBV2, the J gene TRBJ1-5; 8 bases are a match to TRBD1. V trimming: 2 bases; J trimming: 6 bases; junction bases outside the gene matches: 3. The CDR3 has 14 residues. Germline V gene sequence: CDR1 SNHLY, CDR2 FYNNEI. CDR3 region: CASSEWDRRQPQHF. The CDR3 DNA follows: TGTGCCAGCAGTGAATGGGACAGGCGTCAGCCCCAGCATTTT.

This chain links TRBV5-1 with TRBJ1-4, with D tentatively TRBD1 (5 bases). CDR3 length: 15 amino acids. Trimming left V 0 bases short and J 6 bases short, with 12 bases between. The V gene's germline CDR1 is SGHRS and CDR2 YFSETQ. The CDR3 spells CASSLAEGDYEKLFF. The CDR3 bases are TGCGCCAGCAGCTTGGCGGAAGGGGATTATGAAAAACTGTTTTTT.

V is TRBV5-1 and J is TRBJ2-5; D perhaps matches TRBD2 (7 bases). This CDR3 is 17 amino acids long. The V gene's germline CDR1 is SGHRS and CDR2 YFSETQ. Deletions cut 4 bases from V and 1 base from J, with 20 bases between. CDR3: CASSPQLGGGSQETQYF. The CDR3 DNA sequence: TGCGCCAGCAGCCCCCAACTAGGGGGGGGGTCCCAAGAGACCCAGTACTTC.

V is TRBV7-8 and J is TRBJ2-2; 11 bases match TRBD2. The V segment lost 7 bases and the J segment 7 bases; nucleotides outside the gene matches: 11. The CDR3 has 16 residues. Germline V CDR1 and CDR2: SGHVS, FQNEAQ. In DNA form, the CDR3 reads TGTGCCAGCAACGAGATAGCGGGGGGGGTAAACGGGGAGCTGTTTTTT. Translated, it gives CASNEIAGGVNGELFF.

This rearrangement joins TRBV7-3 to TRBJ2-5; 8 bases match TRBD1. Germline CDR1 reads SGHTA; CDR2 reads FQGTGA. V shed 1 base, J shed 5 bases, and the junction held 9 bases outside the gene matches. The CDR3 covers 16 residues. CDR3 bases: TGTGCCAGCAGCTTAAATGGCCCAGGGGGCGGCGAGACCCAGTACTTC. It codes for CASSLNGPGGGETQYF. Looking up the rest from reference TRBV7-3 and TRBJ2-5 gives the full variable domain: GAGVSQTPSNKVTEKGKYVELRCDPISGHTALYWYRQSLGQGPEFLIYFQGTGAADDSGLPNDRFFAVRPEGSVSTLKIQRTERGDSAVYLCASSLNGPGGGETQYFGPGTRLLVL.

V gene TRBV29-1 combines with J gene TRBJ2-3; possibly TRBD2 for D (5 bases). The V gene lost 4 bases and the J gene lost 1 base, with 9 bases spanning the gap. Germline V gene sequence: CDR1 SQVTM, CDR2 ANQGSEA. The CDR3 is 13 amino acids. The CDR3: CSVVWGGTDTQYF. The CDR3 DNA reads TGCAGCGTTGTGTGGGGAGGCACAGATACGCAGTATTTT.

This clone appeared a single time. The chain is built from TRBV10-1 and TRBJ1-1; 7 positions match TRBD1. The trim removed 4 bases at V and 8 bases at J, leaving 4 bases unmatched. The germline CDR1 and CDR2 sequences are WNHNN and SYGVQD (reference sequence). The CDR3 consists of 12 residues. CDR3 residues: CASSVSQGEAFF. The CDR3 DNA is TGCGCCAGCAGTGTATCACAGGGGGAAGCTTTCTTT.

This sequence joins TRBV11-2 and TRBJ2-2; D is undetermined. CDR1 SGHAT and CDR2 FQNNGV come from the germline V gene. V gave up 2 bases and J gave up 1 base, with 11 bases separating them. This CDR3 spans 16 amino acids. This CDR3 reads CASSLQVLMNTGELFF. The DNA of the CDR3 is TGTGCCAGCAGCTTACAGGTCCTTATGAACACCGGGGAGCTGTTTTTT.

This clone was seen ten or more times. CDR3 region: CASSPTDTLRAFF. The CDR3, as DNA: TGTGCCAGCAGCCCCACGGACACTCTGAGGGCTTTCTTT. The chain recombines TRBV6-2 or TRBV6-3 with TRBJ1-1; weak D call: TRBD1 (5 bases). Germline values: CDR1 MNHEY, CDR2 SVGEGT. CDR3 length: 13 residues. V lost 6 bases, J lost 11 bases, and 19 bases lay in between.

The chain links TRBV11-2 to TRBJ2-3; a possible D gene is TRBD2 (6 bases). CDR1 is SGHAT and CDR2 is FQNNGV in the germline V gene. V lost 2 bases and J lost 8, with 14 bases in between. CDR3 size: 14 residues. DNA of the CDR3: TGTGCCAGCAGCTTAATACTAGCCGAGGGTACGCAGTATTTT. This gives the protein CASSLILAEGTQYF.

This clone was picked up a small number of times. V gene TRBV27 combines with J gene TRBJ2-5, with TRBD2 matching over 9 bases. V shed 7 bases, J shed 1 base, and the junction held 4 bases outside the gene matches. Per germline, CDR1 MNHEY and CDR2 SMNVEV (reference sequence). The CDR3 runs 14 residues. CDR3 sequence reads: CASIKTSGQETQYF. CDR3 in DNA: TGTGCCAGCATTAAGACTAGCGGCCAAGAGACCCAGTACTTC.